The 31 T cell receptor beta chains in this list originate from one sample, sequenced in a study of blood T cell repertoires in COVID-19. Some clones are missing from TCRdb's copy, which holds only in-frame ones; the method was immunoSEQ multiplex PCR. The sample records about 99,000 clones, about four fifths being singletons. The sequencing sample was made of peripheral blood. These receptors all stem from a man aged 65-85 years with active or convalescent COVID-19.

The V gene is TRBV18, the J gene TRBJ1-5, with TRBD1 as a possible D gene (6 bases). The CDR3 contains 14 residues. Germline lookup yields CDR1 KGHSH and CDR2 LQKENI. Deletions cut 3 bases from V and 4 bases from J, with 10 bases between. The CDR3 coding sequence is TGTGCCAGCTCACCCCAACAGGGAAATCAGCCCCAGCATTTT. Translation: CASSPQQGNQPQHF.

This chain connects TRBV6-5 to TRBJ2-1, with 9 bases aligning to TRBD1. The CDR3 has 15 amino acids. V lost 6 bases to trimming and J lost 8 bases; unmatched junction nucleotides: 11. Germline V gene lookup returns CDR1 MNHEY and CDR2 SVGAGI. Here the CDR3 DNA reads TGTGCCAGCAGGACGATAACAGGGGGCCACCATGAGCAGTTCTTC. Translating gives CASRTITGGHHEQFF.

Here the CDR3 DNA reads TGCGCCAGCAGCTTGTATACAGGGGGCACCTACGAGCAGTACTTC. Translating it yields CASSLYTGGTYEQYF. The chain combines TRBV5-1 with TRBJ2-7; 9 bases line up with TRBD1. The CDR3 is 15 amino acids. CDR1 is SGHRS, CDR2 YFSETQ, per germline. V shed 1 base and J 2 bases; nucleotides not matched to a gene: 4.

The V call is TRBV15, the J call TRBJ2-3; D uncertain. The germline V gene encodes CDR1 LNHNV and CDR2 YYDKDF (reference sequence). V lost 6 bases, J lost 2 bases, and 6 bases lay in between. This CDR3 spans 12 amino acids. The CDR3 bases are TGTGCCACCAGTCAGGACACAGATACGCAGTATTTT. The encoded protein is CATSQDTDTQYF.

V usage is TRBV6-5 and J usage is TRBJ2-7, with 12 positions matching TRBD2. CDR1 is MNHEY and CDR2 is SVGAGI in the germline V gene. CDR3 length: 15 residues. After removal of 5 bases from V and 4 bases from J, the junction contained 6 bases not matched to a gene. Here the CDR3 reads CASSRTSGAYYEQYF. The CDR3 nucleotides read TGTGCCAGCAGTCGGACTAGCGGGGCCTATTACGAGCAGTACTTC.

This clone has more than one count but fewer than ten. The chain has TRBV19 and TRBJ2-3; 8 bases agree with TRBD2. The CDR3 loop spans 15 amino acids. The ends lost 6 bases at V and 3 bases at J; junction bases unmatched: 8. From germline, CDR1 is LNHDA and CDR2 SQIVND (reference sequence). CDR3 in DNA: TGTGCCAGTAGGAACCGAGCGGGGGTTACAGATACGCAGTATTTT. Residues: CASRNRAGVTDTQYF.

This sequence joins TRBV3-1 (or the pseudogene TRBV3-2) and TRBJ1-1, with D hard to call. V lost 7 bases, J lost 5 bases, and 14 bases lay in between. From germline, CDR1 is LGHDT and CDR2 YNNKEL (reference sequence). The CDR3 is 13 amino acids. The CDR3 region has the DNA TGTGCCAGCACCCCCGGGCGGGGTACTGAAGCTTTCTTT. This sequence encodes CASTPGRGTEAFF.

The gene calls are TRBV5-4 and TRBJ2-1; D possibly corresponds to TRBD2 (7 bases). Germline CDR1 SGHNT, CDR2 YYREEE (reference sequence). V was pared by 5 bases and J by 6 bases, with 18 bases between. The CDR3 loop spans 15 amino acids. CDR3 residues: CASSQSFRGANEQFF. CDR3 DNA: TGTGCCAGCAGTCAGTCGTTTCGGGGGGCCAATGAGCAGTTCTTC. The variable domain in full, completed from reference TRBV5-4 and TRBJ2-1, reads ETGVTQSPTHLIKTRGQQVTLRCSSQSGHNTVSWYQQALGQGPQFIFQYYREEENGRGNFPPRFSGLQFPNYSSELNVNALELDDSALYLCASSQSFRGANEQFFGPGTRLTVL.

The V call is TRBV5-8, the J call TRBJ2-3, with TRBD1 identical over 8 bases. Losses at the gene ends were 3 bases for V and 1 base for J; bases not matched to a gene: 1. Germline CDR1 reads SGHTS; CDR2 reads YDEGEE. This CDR3 has 14 residues. For the CDR3, the DNA is TGTGCCAGCAGCTCGGGACAGGGCACAGATACGCAGTATTTT. As protein: CASSSGQGTDTQYF.

The chain combines TRBV6-1 with TRBJ1-2; tentative D call: TRBD1 (5 bases). The CDR3 loop spans 15 amino acids. Trimming left V 2 bases short and J 4 bases short, with 14 bases between. Germline V gene lookup returns CDR1 MNHNS and CDR2 SASEGT. The CDR3 nucleotides read TGTGCCAGCAGTGAATTGGGCAGGGAGGGCTATGGCTACACCTTC. Protein sequence: CASSELGREGYGYTF.

CDR3 residues: CASSLKGAGAAGNTIYF. DNA of the CDR3: TGTGCCAGCAGCTTAAAAGGCGCAGGGGCGGCGGGAAACACCATATATTTT. The chain is built from TRBV7-3 and TRBJ1-3; TRBD1 might be the D (6 bases). Trimming removed 1 base at V and 4 bases at J, with 17 bases between. In germline, CDR1 is SGHTA, CDR2 FQGTGA. This CDR3 spans 17 amino acids.

The V gene is TRBV6-5, the J gene TRBJ1-6; D gene ambiguous. The CDR3 spans 14 residues. The germline V gene has CDR1 MNHEY and CDR2 SVGAGI. Trimming shortened V by 6 bases and J by 8 bases, and 14 bases separated the two germline ends. This chain's CDR3 is CASRAGGRDSPLHF. The DNA of the CDR3 is TGTGCCAGCAGGGCAGGTGGTCGAGATTCACCCCTCCACTTT.

The chain combines TRBV21-1 with TRBJ2-6; whether TRBD1, the table's D call, matches the DNA was not checked. TRBV21-1 is termed a pseudogene. The CDR3 contains 19 residues. CDR3 amino acids: CASSVRRGQPNSGANVLTF. The CDR3 bases are TGTGCCAGCAGCGTTCGCAGGGGGCAACCCAACTCTGGGGCCAACGTCCTGACTTTC.

The chain joins TRBV7-9 to TRBJ2-5, with a weak D call TRBD2 (6 bases). CDR1 is SEHNR and CDR2 is FQNEAQ in the germline V gene (reference sequence). This CDR3 is 16 amino acids long. The V end was cut by 4 bases, the J end by 5 bases, with 20 bases between. This CDR3 is CASSSVHNSREETQYF. CDR3 coding DNA: TGTGCCAGCAGCTCAGTACACAACTCCCGGGAGGAGACCCAGTACTTC. The whole variable domain, filled in from reference TRBV7-9 and TRBJ2-5, reads DTGVSQNPRHKITKRGQNVTFRCDPISEHNRLYWYRQTLGQGPEFLTYFQNEAQLEKSRLLSDRFSAERPKGSFSTLEIQRTEQGDSAMYLCASSSVHNSREETQYFGPGTRLLVL.

V gene TRBV2 combines with J gene TRBJ1-2; no definite D call. The CDR3 has 12 residues. Trimming cost V 1 base and J 5 bases, with 5 bases left between them. The germline CDR1 and CDR2 sequences are SNHLY and FYNNEI. The CDR3 protein is CASSEGPYGYTF. The DNA of the CDR3 is TGTGCCAGCAGTGAAGGGCCTTATGGCTACACCTTC.

This clone was observed a single time. The gene calls are TRBV27 and TRBJ2-1; 10 bases match TRBD2. The CDR3 sequence is 16 residues long. The germline V gene encodes CDR1 MNHEY and CDR2 SMNVEV (reference sequence). Trimming at V came to 3 bases and at J to 4 bases, leaving 6 bases not matched to a gene. CDR3 coding DNA: TGTGCCAGCAGTTTCGGTAGCGGGGGGCCTTACAATGAGCAGTTCTTC. Translating gives CASSFGSGGPYNEQFF.

The chain recombines TRBV28 with TRBJ1-5; D gene unclear. V was trimmed by 7 bases and J by 1 base, leaving 5 bases between them. Germline V gene sequence: CDR1 MDHEN, CDR2 SYDVKM. The CDR3 is 12 residues long. The CDR3 sequence: CASMESNQPQHF. CDR3 coding DNA: TGTGCCAGCATGGAGAGCAATCAGCCCCAGCATTTT.

V and J are TRBV15 and TRBJ1-1; D remains unclear. There are 14 residues in the CDR3. Looked up from germline, CDR1 is LNHNV and CDR2 is YYDKDF (reference sequence). Trimming removed 0 bases at V and 4 bases at J, with 9 bases between. Written as DNA, the CDR3 is TGTGCCACCAGCAGAGATCGCGGGGTCACTGAAGCTTTCTTT. It yields the protein CATSRDRGVTEAFF.

In its sample, this clone was seen a few times. The V gene is TRBV5-1, the J gene TRBJ1-4, with TRBD1 as a possible D gene (5 bases). The CDR3 runs to 17 residues. Germline values: CDR1 SGHRS, CDR2 YFSETQ. V was trimmed by 4 bases and J by 7 bases, leaving 23 bases between them. The CDR3 sequence: CASSTGTNFGSGEKLFF. The CDR3 DNA is TGCGCCAGCAGCACCGGGACTAATTTCGGCTCGGGTGAAAAACTGTTTTTT.

The rearrangement joins TRBV5-1 to TRBJ1-3; D unresolved. CDR3 length equals 15 residues. The V gene's germline CDR1 is SGHRS and CDR2 YFSETQ. The V end lost 3 bases, the J end lost 4 bases, and 14 bases lay between the germline ends. CDR3 protein: CASSSSGDLGNTIYF. In DNA form, the CDR3 reads TGCGCCAGCAGCTCGAGCGGAGACCTGGGAAACACCATATATTTT.

This sequence joins TRBV7-2 and TRBJ2-3; TRBD2 is a possible D gene (5 bases). This CDR3 has 17 amino acids. V was clipped by 5 bases and J by 0 bases, with 18 bases between them. CDR1 and CDR2 (germline): SGHTA, FQGNSA. DNA of the CDR3: TGTGCCAGCAGCGTTGAGAGGGTCCCGTCAAGCACAGATACGCAGTATTTT. Its protein product is CASSVERVPSSTDTQYF.

V gene TRBV2 combines with J gene TRBJ2-7; D not certain. The ends were cut back, 7 bases at V and 0 bases at J, with 10 bases in the middle. The germline V gene has CDR1 SNHLY and CDR2 FYNNEI. The CDR3 loop spans 13 amino acids. This CDR3 reads CASTRVSSYEQYF. CDR3 DNA sequence: TGTGCCAGCACCCGGGTCAGCTCCTACGAGCAGTACTTC.

This chain joins TRBV4-2 and TRBJ2-7, with 14 bases matching TRBD2. CDR1 and CDR2 from the germline V gene are LGHNA and YNFKEQ. The V segment lost 4 bases and the J segment 2 bases; nucleotides outside the gene matches: 1. The CDR3 contains 15 residues. The CDR3 DNA reads TGTGCCAGCAGCCGGGGACTAGCGGGGGCCTACGAGCAGTACTTC. It yields the protein CASSRGLAGAYEQYF.

The chain recombines TRBV7-9 with TRBJ1-2, with a weak D call TRBD1 (6 bases). CDR1 and CDR2 from the germline V gene are SEHNR and FQNEAQ (reference sequence). Trimming removed 4 bases from V and 3 bases from J, with 15 bases in between. The CDR3 is 15 amino acids. The CDR3 bases are TGTGCCAGCAGCTCCTCACAGGGAAACCACTATGGCTACACCTTC. Its protein product is CASSSSQGNHYGYTF.

The chain carries TRBV10-3 and TRBJ1-2; possibly TRBD1 for D (6 bases). Germline loops: CDR1 ENHRY, CDR2 SYGVKD. V dropped 6 bases and J dropped 4 bases, with 15 bases sitting between them. The CDR3 sequence is 14 residues long. The CDR3 nucleotides are TGTGCCATCAGGCCAGGGGAACACAGCTATGGCTACACCTTC. Amino acids: CAIRPGEHSYGYTF.

This clone has just one count. This chain uses TRBV29-1 with TRBJ2-5, with 7 bases lining up with TRBD2. From germline, CDR1 is SQVTM and CDR2 ANQGSEA. The CDR3 has 12 amino acids. V dropped 8 bases and J dropped 6; count of bases not matched to a gene: 9. In DNA, the CDR3 is TGCAGCATCAACTCGGGGGGACAGACCCAGTACTTC. Protein: CSINSGGQTQYF.

This clone was counted only a few times. V gene TRBV5-1 combines with J gene TRBJ1-1; 9 bases map to TRBD1. Germline CDR1 SGHRS, CDR2 YFSETQ. This CDR3 is built from 16 residues. The ends lost 5 bases at V and 0 bases at J; junction bases unmatched: 8. CDR3 nucleotide sequence: TGCGCCAGCAGTCGACAGGGGGTTAATATGAACACTGAAGCTTTCTTT. Translating gives CASSRQGVNMNTEAFF.

This sequence joins TRBV15 and TRBJ1-1; D gene ambiguous. The CDR3 contains 11 residues. The V end was cut by 5 bases, the J end by 8 bases, with 9 bases between. The germline gives CDR1 LNHNV, CDR2 YYDKDF (reference sequence). DNA of the CDR3: TGTGCCACCAGCTGGCAGCGGGAAGCTTTCTTT. It codes for CATSWQREAFF.

This sequence joins TRBV6-4 and TRBJ2-3; D remains unclear. The CDR3 is 14 residues long. Trimming took 8 bases from V and 2 from J, leaving 14 bases between them. CDR1 is MRHNA, CDR2 SNTAGT, per germline. The CDR3 sequence: CASRRDSDTDTQYF. CDR3 DNA: TGTGCCAGCCGTCGAGATTCTGACACAGATACGCAGTATTTT.

This chain links TRBV3-1 (or the pseudogene TRBV3-2) with TRBJ2-1, with D possibly being TRBD1 (5 bases). V lost 1 base and J lost 6, with 10 bases in between. The germline CDR1 and CDR2 sequences are LGHDT and YNNKEL (reference sequence). The CDR3 runs to 14 residues. The CDR3 nucleotides are TGTGCCAGCAGCCAAGGCAGGGTTGGCAATGAGCAGTTCTTC. It encodes CASSQGRVGNEQFF.

CDR3 residues: CASRFRGRNTEAFF. DNA of the CDR3: TGTGCCAGCAGATTCAGGGGAAGGAACACTGAAGCTTTCTTT. This rearrangement joins TRBV5-6 to TRBJ1-1; TRBD1 is a possible D gene (6 bases). Trimming pared 5 bases from V and 1 base from J, leaving 12 bases between. Germline CDR1 and CDR2: SGHDT and YYEEEE. The CDR3 is 14 residues long.